This entry features one T cell receptor beta chain sequence. Its antigen is unidentified. A read error may account for a junction end that differs from germline. These data originate in a study of response to subunit inactivated influenza vaccine. Findings and caveats of the study: It was the authors' suggestion that each seasonal influenza vaccination recruits few new T cells.

TCRdb redid the calling of the RT-PCR reads with MiXCR, one entry per CDR3 protein. This sample has about 520,000 distinct CDR3 sequences, with around 25% found just once. Germline CDR1 and CDR2: ENHRY and SYGVKD. This CDR3 comprises 14 residues. The material sequenced was CD4+ T cells sorted from PBMCs, taken 4 to 6 days after vaccination. This chain joins TRBV10-3 and TRBJ2-5; possibly TRBD1 for D (6 bases). The receptor was derived from a man aged 50 or older who received an inactivated influenza vaccine. CDR3 loop: CAFSDAGTTETQYF. For the CDR3, the DNA is TGTGCCTTCAGTGATGCCGGGACAACCGAGACCCAGTACTTC.